The 3 T cell receptor beta chains presented below share a single source sample, sequenced in a study of tumor-infiltrating lymphocytes in primary liver carcinoma. Starting material of 500 ng total RNA yielded TCR beta cDNA via a constant-region primer. What produced the TCR beta libraries was three nested multiplex PCR rounds using slightly modified ARM-PCR. Running 9 to 11 cycles apiece, the first two PCR rounds relied on TRBV1-TRBV30 forward primers together with a C-beta reverse primer. TCRdb passed the multiplex PCR reads through MiXCR, listing each CDR3 protein once. The repertoire holds approximately 330,000 distinct CDR3 sequences, with less than 75% as singletons. It was unsorted whole blood that yielded blood RNA, and germline DNA was also extracted. Sequenced input: peripheral blood. These receptors all come from a man aged 40-49 years with primary liver carcinoma and hepatitis B virus infection.

This clonotype was counted only a few times. The gene calls are TRBV23-1 and TRBJ2-5; a possible D gene is TRBD1 (5 bases). TRBV23-1 is identified as an open reading frame with a role that is uncertain. This CDR3 is built from 14 residues. Trimming removed 3 bases from V and 4 bases from J, with 12 bases in between. The CDR3: CASSHPRRVETQYF. CDR3 bases: TGCGCCAGCAGTCACCCTCGCAGGGTAGAGACCCAGTACTTC.

Remarks on this clonotype: A much larger clone differs by one base, so this may be a read error. The chain joins TRBV6-6 to TRBJ2-1, with TRBD2 matching over 12 bases. The germline CDR1 and CDR2 sequences are MNHNY and SVGAGI (reference sequence). The CDR3 extends over 13 amino acids. Trimming removed 8 bases from V and 9 bases from J; junction bases left unmatched: 5. This chain's CDR3 is CASGGLAGIEQFF. Here the CDR3 DNA reads TGTGCCAGCGGCGGACTAGCGGGAATTGAGCAGTTCTTC.

Details on this clonotype: This clone may be a read error of a much larger clone one base away. This chain connects TRBV6-1 to TRBJ2-2, with 7 bases fitting TRBD2. From germline, CDR1 is MNHNS and CDR2 SASEGT. CDR3 size: 14 residues. The CDR3 DNA reads TGTGCCACCAGTGGGACTATCCGCACCGGGGAGCTGTTTTTT. It yields the protein CATSGTIRTGELFF.